Following are 2 T cell receptor beta chains from one sample sequenced in a study of T cells in Graves' hyperthyroidism and ophthalmopathy. Template material for amplifying TCR beta CDR3 regions consisted of RNA transcripts. HTBI primers were used for first-round RT-PCR of the TCR CDR3. TCRdb reprocessed the multiplex PCR reads via MiXCR and lists one record per CDR3 protein. The sample carries about 560,000 distinct CDR3 sequences, about 15% recorded once. Sequences were obtained from blood. The receptors shown here come from a woman in her thirties with Graves' hyperthyroidism.

This clonotype was counted only a few times. This chain connects TRBV20-1 to TRBJ1-6, with 8 bases aligning to TRBD1. The CDR3 is 12 amino acids. CDR1 is DFQATT and CDR2 is SNEGSKA in the germline V gene (reference sequence). J gave up 8 bases and V 5 bases, and 2 bases lay outside the gene matches. CDR3 residues: CSAAGGYSPLHF. CDR3 in DNA: TGCAGTGCTGCAGGGGGCTATTCACCCCTCCACTTT.

This clonotype was counted at least ten times. J is TRBJ2-7 and V is TRBV11-2; D is possibly TRBD2 (6 bases). Germline V gene lookup returns CDR1 SGHAT and CDR2 FQNNGV. Deletions cut 1 base from V and 2 bases from J, with 21 bases between. The CDR3 has 18 residues. The CDR3 sequence: CASSLVGGGSSGTYEQYF. CDR3 DNA: TGTGCCAGCAGCTTAGTAGGAGGTGGGAGTAGCGGAACCTACGAGCAGTACTTC.